One and the same sample provided the 10 T cell receptor beta chains below, sequenced in a study of shared clonotypes between healthy human individuals. The table came from immunoSEQ multiplex PCR; TCRdb's copy has only in-frame clones and leaves some out. The repertoire holds millions of clones, with 85% to 95% as singletons. Naive CD8 cells were CD45RO-negative, positively selected for CCR7, excluding terminally differentiated effector memory CD45RA+ cells. Material for sequencing was naive CD8+ T cells from PBMCs. Source of these receptors: a man younger than 35 in good health. Some clones in this sample may be carry-over from other donors' samples.

The table lists this clone with a count of one. This chain joins TRBV30 and TRBJ1-2; D call uncertain. Trimming left V 1 base short and J 8 bases short, with 8 bases between. CDR3 size: 11 residues. Germline V CDR1 and CDR2: GTSNPN, SVGIG (reference sequence). CDR3 coding DNA: TGTGCCTGGAGTGCAAAAGAGGGCTACACCTTC. It encodes CAWSAKEGYTF.

The gene calls are TRBV4-1 and TRBJ1-2, with D unclear. The CDR3 extends over 15 amino acids. Germline V gene lookup returns CDR1 MGHRA and CDR2 YSYEKL. Trimming left V 0 bases short and J 5 bases short, with 13 bases between. The CDR3 nucleotides are TGCGCCAGCAGCCAAGAACACGGCACGGGATATGGCTACACCTTC. Protein sequence: CASSQEHGTGYGYTF.

The chain is built from TRBV27 and TRBJ1-1, with D perhaps matching TRBD1 (6 bases). V lost 5 bases, J lost 5 bases, and 18 bases lay in between. The CDR3 is made up of 15 amino acids. Germline lookup yields CDR1 MNHEY and CDR2 SMNVEV (reference sequence). In DNA form, the CDR3 reads TGTGCCAGCAGTCCTACCCTAACAGGGTGGACTGAAGCTTTCTTT. Its translation is CASSPTLTGWTEAFF.

The V gene is TRBV5-8, the J gene TRBJ1-1; tentative D call: TRBD1 (6 bases). V lost 9 bases to trimming and J lost 10 bases, with 19 bases between them. Germline values: CDR1 SGHTS, CDR2 YDEGEE. CDR3 length equals 12 residues. This CDR3 is CATRTVTGGAFF. In nucleotides, the CDR3 is TGTGCCACCCGGACAGTCACCGGAGGAGCTTTCTTT.

The V gene is TRBV28, the J gene TRBJ1-2; D is unclear. Trimming took off 1 base at V and 0 bases at J, with 6 bases between the two ends. The CDR3 extends over 14 amino acids. The V gene's germline CDR1 is MDHEN and CDR2 SYDVKM. CDR3 residues: CASSLYTANYGYTF. The CDR3 nucleotides read TGTGCCAGCAGTTTATATACGGCTAACTATGGCTACACCTTC.

The V call is TRBV9, the J call TRBJ1-2, with D maybe TRBD1 (5 bases). The CDR3 has 14 amino acids. The germline V gene has CDR1 SGDLS and CDR2 YYNGEE. The ends were cut back, 6 bases at V and 5 bases at J, with 17 bases in the middle. The CDR3 is CASNRAGGNYGYTF. CDR3 sequence (DNA): TGTGCCAGCAACCGAGCTGGGGGAAATTATGGCTACACCTTC.

J is TRBJ2-7 and V is TRBV10-3; D possibly corresponds to TRBD2 (5 bases). Trimming removed 6 bases at V and 6 bases at J, with 15 bases between. CDR1 is ENHRY and CDR2 is SYGVKD in the germline V gene. This CDR3 has 13 residues. The chain's CDR3 is CAISQREGGEQYF. CDR3 sequence (DNA): TGTGCCATCAGCCAGCGAGAGGGCGGCGAGCAGTACTTC.

This rearrangement joins TRBV28 to TRBJ2-7; 10 positions match TRBD2. The V gene end was trimmed by 3 bases and the J gene end by 0 bases; junction bases not matched to a gene: 11. The CDR3 consists of 18 residues. The V gene's germline CDR1 is MDHEN and CDR2 SYDVKM. CDR3 sequence reads: CASSFLAGGPLSSYEQYF. CDR3 bases: TGTGCCAGCAGTTTCTTAGCGGGAGGCCCCCTTAGCTCCTACGAGCAGTACTTC. The full variable domain, completed using reference TRBV28 and TRBJ2-7, is DVKVTQSSRYLVKRTGEKVFLECVQDMDHENMFWYRQDPGLGLRLIYFSYDVKMKEKGDIPEGYSVSREKKERFSLILESASTNQTSMYLCASSFLAGGPLSSYEQYFGPGTRLTVT.

This clone appeared a single time. The chain is built from TRBV6-1 and TRBJ1-2, with a weak D call TRBD1 (5 bases). Germline V gene data show CDR1 as MNHNS and CDR2 as SASEGT. The CDR3 is made up of 13 amino acids. V lost 7 bases, J lost 4 bases, and 13 bases lay in between. CDR3 coding DNA: TGTGCCAGCAAGCGGGACGGATTCTATGGCTACACCTTC. Its protein is CASKRDGFYGYTF.

This clone has a handful of counts. This rearrangement joins TRBV19 to TRBJ2-7; possibly TRBD2 for D (6 bases). CDR3 length: 14 amino acids. The V gene's germline CDR1 is LNHDA and CDR2 SQIVND (reference sequence). Trimming took 1 base from V and 2 from J, leaving 9 bases between them. CDR3 protein: CASSIAGEAYEQYF. CDR3 sequence (DNA): TGTGCCAGTAGTATAGCGGGAGAAGCCTACGAGCAGTACTTC.